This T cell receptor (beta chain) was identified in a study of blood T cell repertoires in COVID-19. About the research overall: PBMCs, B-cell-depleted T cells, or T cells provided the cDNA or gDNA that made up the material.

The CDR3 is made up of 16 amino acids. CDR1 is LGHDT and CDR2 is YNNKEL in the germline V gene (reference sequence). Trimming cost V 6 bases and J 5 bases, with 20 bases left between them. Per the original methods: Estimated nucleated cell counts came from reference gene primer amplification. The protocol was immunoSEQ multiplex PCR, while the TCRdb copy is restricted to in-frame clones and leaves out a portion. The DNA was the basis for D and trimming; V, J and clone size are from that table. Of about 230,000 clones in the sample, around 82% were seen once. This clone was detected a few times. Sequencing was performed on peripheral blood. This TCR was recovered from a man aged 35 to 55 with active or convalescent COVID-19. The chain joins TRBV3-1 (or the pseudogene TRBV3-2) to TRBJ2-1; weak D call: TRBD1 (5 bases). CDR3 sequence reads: CASSLPEGVQDNEQFF. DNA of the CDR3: TGTGCCAGCAGTTTGCCGGAAGGGGTCCAGGACAATGAGCAGTTCTTC.